This T cell receptor (beta chain) stems from a study of blood T cell repertoires in COVID-19. The protocol was immunoSEQ multiplex PCR, while the TCRdb copy is restricted to in-frame clones and leaves out a portion. This sample has some 300,000 clones, with roughly 87% found just once. CDR3 length: 11 residues. The V gene lost 4 bases and the J gene lost 9 bases, with 9 bases spanning the gap. Germline CDR1 ENHRY, CDR2 SYGVKD. The receptor comes from a woman aged 25 to 39 who had recovered from COVID-19. The sequenced sample consisted of PBMCs or T cells enriched from blood (not recorded which). The J gene is TRBJ1-1, the V gene TRBV10-3; D is possibly TRBD1 (5 bases). This CDR3 is CAISAQGQAFF. DNA for the CDR3: TGTGCCATCAGTGCCCAGGGTCAAGCTTTCTTT.